This T cell receptor (beta chain) is drawn from a study of shared T cell receptors in the human thymus. Using immunoSEQ multiplex PCR, the repertoire was profiled, and TCRdb retains in-frame clones only, with some absent. There are roughly 560,000 clones in the sample; about 80% occur only once, and about 0.013% lies in the top ten. The sample was also reused in another study, on human thymus T cells.

The clonotype comes from a boy less than two years old with a congenital heart defect. Input material: thymocytes.

The CDR3 coding sequence is TGTGCAAGTCGCTCCGACAGCGACAATGAGCAGTTCTTC. This sequence encodes CASRSDSDNEQFF. J is TRBJ2-1 and V is TRBV12-2; the table's D gene call, TRBD1, was not cross checked with the DNA. TRBV12-2 is assigned pseudogene status. The CDR3 is 13 amino acids.